Sequencing of this TCR beta chain was carried out in a study of blood T cell repertoires in COVID-19. The repertoire was sequenced with immunoSEQ multiplex PCR; TCRdb's copy has only in-frame clones and lacks some. The profile shows roughly 20,000 clones, 75% to 95% of them singletons. The CDR3 has 15 residues. Germline-derived CDR1 and CDR2 are MNHNS and SASEGT. V was shortened by 1 base and J by 3 bases, with 12 bases between the two germline ends. The chain recombines TRBV6-1 with TRBJ1-1; D may be TRBD1 (5 bases). Source material: peripheral blood. This TCR came from a man between 65 and 79 years old with active COVID-19. The CDR3 region is CASSEVGAEDTEAFF. DNA for the CDR3: TGTGCCAGCAGTGAAGTTGGGGCAGAGGACACTGAAGCTTTCTTT.